The 30 T cell receptor beta chains given below trace back to one sample, sequenced in a study of T cell responses to AZD1222 COVID-19 vaccine. The table came from immunoSEQ multiplex PCR; TCRdb's copy has only in-frame clones and leaves some out. Of 90,000 to 150,000 clones in the sample, roughly 89% are singletons; the top ten hold approximately 8.4%. This sample comprised peripheral blood, obtained on day 0 of AZD1222 vaccination. These receptors all come from an adult in good health.

The rearrangement links TRBV25-1 to TRBJ1-2; 10 positions match TRBD1. Germline V gene lookup returns CDR1 MGHDK and CDR2 SYGVNS. Germline trimming cut 6 bases from V and 4 bases from J; bases unmatched to any gene: 8. The CDR3 has 15 amino acids. The CDR3 reads CASSPDRGDSYGYTF. CDR3 coding DNA: TGTGCCAGCAGCCCGGACAGGGGGGATTCCTATGGCTACACCTTC.

About this clone: The junction departs from germline at one end; a sequencing error may be responsible. V usage is TRBV2 and J usage is TRBJ1-4, with D perhaps matching TRBD1 (5 bases). The CDR3 sequence is 13 residues long. Per germline, CDR1 SNHLY and CDR2 FYNNEI. CDR3 DNA: TGTGCCAGCAGCGAAGGGGATAATGAAAAACTGTTTTTT. Protein sequence: CASSEGDNEKLFF.

This clone showed up just once. The J gene is TRBJ2-1, the V gene TRBV5-1; 9 bases are a match to TRBD2. The CDR3 length is 17 residues. V was clipped by 6 bases and J by 2 bases; unmatched bases: 12. The germline CDR1 and CDR2 sequences are SGHRS and YFSETQ. CDR3 loop: CASKGSGRDGPYNEQFF. In DNA, the CDR3 is TGCGCCAGCAAGGGTAGCGGGAGAGACGGCCCCTACAATGAGCAGTTCTTC.

This chain's CDR3 is CASSQDVILNTEAFF. CDR3 DNA: TGCGCCAGCAGCCAAGATGTAATCCTGAACACTGAAGCTTTCTTT. The chain employs TRBV4-1 and TRBJ1-1; D not resolved. V dropped 0 bases and J dropped 0 bases, with 8 bases sitting between them. Germline CDR1 reads MGHRA; CDR2 reads YSYEKL. The CDR3 extends over 15 amino acids.

J is TRBJ2-7 and V is TRBV5-6; no firm D call. Trimming stripped 4 bases from V and 4 bases from J, with 12 bases between. Germline V gene sequence: CDR1 SGHDT, CDR2 YYEEEE. This CDR3 region has 13 residues. The CDR3 coding sequence is TGTGCCAGCAGCCCACAAGGGCGGTACGAGCAGTACTTC. Translating it yields CASSPQGRYEQYF. The whole variable domain, filled in from reference TRBV5-6 and TRBJ2-7, reads DAGVTQSPTHLIKTRGQQVTLRCSPKSGHDTVSWYQQALGQGPQFIFQYYEEEERQRGNFPDRFSGHQFPNYSSELNVNALLLGDSALYLCASSPQGRYEQYFGPGTRLTVT.

V usage is TRBV11-2 and J usage is TRBJ2-7; the D gene is possibly TRBD1 (5 bases). Trimming left V 0 bases short and J 0 bases short, with 9 bases between. CDR3 length equals 15 residues. The V gene's germline CDR1 is SGHAT and CDR2 FQNNGV. The CDR3 region has the DNA TGTGCCAGCAGCTTAGAAGCAGGGCGCTCCTACGAGCAGTACTTC. This codes for CASSLEAGRSYEQYF.

The chain links TRBV9 to TRBJ1-1, with 10 bases matching TRBD1. V shed 0 bases and J 0 bases; nucleotides not matched to a gene: 2. CDR1 is SGDLS, CDR2 YYNGEE, per germline. This CDR3 spans 16 amino acids. The CDR3 protein is CASSVAGQGVNTEAFF. The DNA for the CDR3 is TGTGCCAGCAGCGTAGCCGGACAGGGGGTGAACACTGAAGCTTTCTTT.

The genes are TRBV15 and TRBJ1-2; no definite D call. Germline loops: CDR1 LNHNV, CDR2 YYDKDF (reference sequence). Trimming cost V 0 bases and J 2 bases, with 7 bases left between them. This CDR3 has 14 amino acids. Here the CDR3 reads CATSRDRLNYGYTF. The CDR3 region has the DNA TGTGCCACCAGCAGAGACAGGTTAAACTATGGCTACACCTTC.

For the CDR3, the DNA is TGTGCCAGCAGTGAACGACAACCGAATGAAAAACTGTTTTTT. Protein: CASSERQPNEKLFF. The V call is TRBV6-1, the J call TRBJ1-4; D is unresolved. CDR1 and CDR2 from the germline V gene are MNHNS and SASEGT. With 2 bases removed from V and 5 bases from J, the gap between germline ends came to 9 bases. The CDR3 spans 14 residues.

The chain couples TRBV18 to TRBJ2-2; TRBD2 matches 12 bases. This CDR3 spans 18 amino acids. With 5 bases clipped from V and 1 base from J, the junction kept 8 bases outside the gene matches. Germline V CDR1 and CDR2: KGHSH, LQKENI. The CDR3 DNA sequence: TGTGCCAGCTCATCTACACTAGCGGGGGGACTGAACACCGGGGAGCTGTTTTTT. This sequence encodes CASSSTLAGGLNTGELFF.

The chain joins TRBV28 to TRBJ1-1; D is possibly TRBD1 (5 bases). The germline V gene encodes CDR1 MDHEN and CDR2 SYDVKM. The V gene lost 8 bases and the J gene lost 3 bases, with 10 bases spanning the gap. The CDR3 runs to 12 residues. This CDR3 reads CASLGTYTEAFF. The CDR3 DNA reads as TGTGCCAGCTTAGGGACTTACACTGAAGCTTTCTTT.

The chain employs TRBV19 and TRBJ1-2; D not resolved. V was pared by 2 bases and J by 4 bases, with 14 bases between. The CDR3 is 15 residues long. Germline loops: CDR1 LNHDA, CDR2 SQIVND (reference sequence). The CDR3: CASSIRGRPTYGYTF. The CDR3 bases are TGTGCCAGTAGTATACGTGGACGTCCTACCTATGGCTACACCTTC.

The chain employs TRBV27 and TRBJ2-4; D not resolved. This CDR3 contains 12 residues. Per the germline V gene, CDR1 is MNHEY and CDR2 is SMNVEV (reference sequence). V lost 5 bases and J lost 1, with 3 bases in between. The CDR3: CASSGAKNIQYF. CDR3 bases: TGTGCCAGCAGTGGCGCCAAAAACATTCAGTACTTC.

This clone was detected only once. The chain joins TRBV30 to TRBJ2-1, with 9 nucleotides matching TRBD1. The germline CDR1 and CDR2 sequences are GTSNPN and SVGIG (reference sequence). The CDR3 consists of 14 residues. J was trimmed by 7 bases and V by 0 bases; bases with no gene match: 4. CDR3 in amino acids: CAWSVLGTGNEQFF. Here the CDR3 DNA reads TGTGCCTGGAGTGTACTCGGGACAGGGAATGAGCAGTTCTTC.

V usage is TRBV27 and J usage is TRBJ1-5; tentative D call: TRBD1 (6 bases). Trimming cost V 5 bases and J 7 bases, with 24 bases left between them. In germline, CDR1 is MNHEY, CDR2 SMNVEV (reference sequence). This CDR3 contains 17 residues. CDR3 sequence: CASSPRLNRASAQPQHF. CDR3 DNA: TGTGCCAGCAGTCCCCGGTTAAACAGGGCATCGGCCCAGCCCCAGCATTTT.

The chain couples TRBV4-1 to TRBJ2-7, with D possibly TRBD1 on 6 matching bases. The ends were cut back, 1 base at V and 3 bases at J, with 13 bases in the middle. The CDR3 spans 15 residues. The germline CDR1 and CDR2 sequences are MGHRA and YSYEKL. This chain's CDR3 is CASSQGWSGDYEQYF. The CDR3 DNA sequence: TGCGCCAGCAGCCAAGGGTGGTCAGGGGACTACGAGCAGTACTTC.

The gene calls are TRBV28 and TRBJ2-1; D unclear. The germline V and J ends were trimmed by 4 bases and 3 bases, with 1 base remaining between them. The CDR3 runs to 11 residues. Germline lookup yields CDR1 MDHEN and CDR2 SYDVKM. The CDR3 sequence: CASSYYNEQFF. The CDR3 DNA sequence: TGTGCCAGCAGTTACTACAATGAGCAGTTCTTC.

The chain is built from TRBV6-1 and TRBJ1-2; D gene unclear. Germline CDR1 is MNHNS and CDR2 is SASEGT. CDR3 size: 13 residues. V was pared by 3 bases and J by 1 base, with 6 bases between. CDR3 sequence: CASSDQLNYGYTF. Here the CDR3 DNA reads TGTGCCAGCAGTGACCAGCTTAACTATGGCTACACCTTC.

CDR3 DNA sequence: TGTGCCAGCAGCCCCCTAGAGGGTAGCACTGAAGCTTTCTTT. Residues: CASSPLEGSTEAFF. The chain couples TRBV7-6 to TRBJ1-1; D uncertain. Germline CDR1 and CDR2: SGHVS and FNYEAQ. The V end was cut by 5 bases, the J end by 4 bases, with 14 bases between. The CDR3 totals 14 residues.

The gene calls are TRBV25-1 and TRBJ1-1; 7 bases agree with TRBD1. The CDR3 runs 15 residues. Per germline, CDR1 MGHDK and CDR2 SYGVNS. V gave up 5 bases and J gave up 5 bases; unmatched junction bases: 11. The CDR3 loop reads CASSKRQGRNTEAFF. In DNA form, the CDR3 reads TGTGCCAGCAGTAAACGACAGGGAAGAAATACTGAAGCTTTCTTT.

The chain has TRBV5-4 and TRBJ2-7; D unresolved. There are 11 residues in the CDR3. The germline V gene has CDR1 SGHNT and CDR2 YYREEE (reference sequence). Trimming pared 4 bases from V and 3 bases from J, leaving 5 bases between. The CDR3 is CASSNSYEQYF. In DNA, the CDR3 is TGTGCCAGCAGCAACAGCTACGAGCAGTACTTC.

On this clone itself: In the same sample, other DNA sequences code for this CDR3. This chain uses TRBV2 with TRBJ2-7; 14 bases are shared with TRBD2. CDR1 SNHLY and CDR2 FYNNEI come from the germline V gene. The CDR3 totals 14 residues. V dropped 6 bases and J dropped 4; count of bases not matched to a gene: 2. The CDR3: CASRGTSGGYEQYF. The CDR3 coding sequence is TGTGCCAGCAGGGGGACTAGCGGGGGATACGAGCAGTACTTC.

The chain employs TRBV27 and TRBJ1-5; TRBD1 matches at 8 bases. Germline V gives CDR1 MNHEY, CDR2 SMNVEV (reference sequence). The CDR3 sequence is 14 residues long. The J segment lost 8 bases and the V segment lost 4 bases, leaving 7 bases of the junction unmatched. The CDR3 loop reads CASSSQGAREPQHF. The CDR3 region has the DNA TGTGCCAGCAGTTCGCAGGGGGCTAGGGAGCCCCAGCATTTT.

V gene TRBV5-6 combines with J gene TRBJ1-1, with 9 bases aligning to TRBD1. CDR3 size: 15 residues. The J segment lost 5 bases and the V segment lost 0 bases, leaving 5 bases of the junction unmatched. Per germline, CDR1 SGHDT and CDR2 YYEEEE. The CDR3 is CASSLGTGGWTEAFF. The DNA of the CDR3 is TGTGCCAGCAGCTTGGGAACAGGGGGCTGGACTGAAGCTTTCTTT.

The V and J genes are TRBV10-1 and TRBJ2-1; D is possibly TRBD2 (6 bases). Germline lookup yields CDR1 WNHNN and CDR2 SYGVQD (reference sequence). Trimming took 6 bases from V and 4 from J, leaving 10 bases between them. The CDR3 covers 13 residues. DNA for the CDR3: TGCGCCAGCAGCCTTGGACTATACAATGAGCAGTTCTTC. Protein sequence: CASSLGLYNEQFF.

The chain uses TRBV9 and TRBJ1-6, with D perhaps matching TRBD1 (6 bases). V was pared by 6 bases and J by 5 bases, with 15 bases between. The germline gives CDR1 SGDLS, CDR2 YYNGEE. The CDR3 spans 15 residues. The CDR3: CASTYTGQNNSPLHF. The CDR3 nucleotides read TGTGCCAGCACGTACACCGGACAGAATAATTCACCCCTCCACTTT.

V is TRBV7-8 and J is TRBJ2-5, with 7 bases that match TRBD1. This CDR3 is 13 amino acids long. Germline trimming cut 5 bases from V and 3 bases from J; bases unmatched to any gene: 3. Germline loops: CDR1 SGHVS, CDR2 FQNEAQ. Here the CDR3 DNA reads TGTGCCAGCAGCAGGGACAGAAAAGAGACCCAGTACTTC. The encoded protein is CASSRDRKETQYF. Filled out from reference TRBV7-8 and TRBJ2-5, the complete variable domain reads GAGVSQSPRYKVAKRGQDVALRCDPISGHVSLFWYQQALGQGPEFLTYFQNEAQLDKSGLPSDRFFAERPEGSVSTLKIQRTQQEDSAVYLCASSRDRKETQYFGPGTRLLVL.

The chain uses TRBV27 and TRBJ2-1; D might be TRBD1 (6 bases). Germline CDR1 reads MNHEY; CDR2 reads SMNVEV (reference sequence). Trimming cost V 6 bases and J 5 bases, with 14 bases left between them. The CDR3 totals 14 residues. The CDR3 nucleotides read TGTGCCAGCAGCCCAGACAGGCGAAACAATGAGCAGTTCTTC. As protein: CASSPDRRNNEQFF.

V gene TRBV7-6 combines with J gene TRBJ2-2; D might be TRBD1 (5 bases). Germline CDR1 is SGHVS and CDR2 is FNYEAQ. The CDR3 is made up of 15 amino acids. V lost 5 bases to trimming and J lost 4 bases, with 14 bases between them. Here the CDR3 reads CASSEGGRVTGELFF. The CDR3 DNA is TGTGCCAGCAGCGAAGGTGGCAGGGTCACCGGGGAGCTGTTTTTT.

The J gene is TRBJ2-7, the V gene TRBV13; D gene ambiguous. CDR1 is PRHDT, CDR2 FYEKMQ, per germline (reference sequence). The CDR3 is made up of 14 amino acids. Trimming took off 5 bases at V and 0 bases at J, with 11 bases between the two ends. The CDR3 bases are TGTGCCAGCAGCCGTGACCGGAGCTCCTACGAGCAGTACTTC. Encoded protein: CASSRDRSSYEQYF.